This T cell receptor (beta chain) was identified in a study of memory CD4+ T cells and cytomegalovirus serostatus. Single viable CD3+CD4+CD8-CD45RO+ cells were sorted as the memory CD4+ T cells. Serum IgG to CMV pp150, pp28, p38 and p52 defined serostatus. Positive selection with CD4 microbeads enriched total CD4+ T cells. Overall study findings and caveats: Each of roughly 65 CMV-associated TCRbeta sequences occurred in one to five individuals. A US-trained random forest predicted CMV serostatus with median AUC about 0.92.

TCRdb's table, derived via immunoSEQ multiplex PCR, lists solely in-frame clones and lacks some. The sample includes 50,000 to 60,000 clones, 80% of them seen just once. Turning to this clone: The antigen remains undetermined.

Sequencing was done on a sample of memory CD4+ T cells from blood. The TCR originated in an adult in good health and CMV-seropositive.

The CDR3, as DNA: TGTGCCAGCAGCAGTGGACAGGGGCACACTGAAGCTTTCTTT. Translated, it gives CASSSGQGHTEAFF. The chain has TRBV7-1 and TRBJ1-1, with 9 bases matching TRBD1. TRBV7-1 is an ORF for which the function is uncertain. Losses at the gene ends were 5 bases for V and 3 bases for J; bases not matched to a gene: 4. This CDR3 comprises 14 residues.